The 9 T cell receptor beta chains below all came from one sample that was sequenced in a study of blood T cells in healthy people across ages. Alongside a J-beta primer mix, a sample-barcoded 5' primer served in a second PCR lasting 7 to 11 cycles. A single record per CDR3 protein comes from TCRdb applying MiXCR to the 5' RACE reads. The sample includes 1,500,000 or so distinct CDR3 sequences, 59% of them seen just once. Specimen: blood. These receptors all come from a man aged 18 to 29 in good health.

This clonotype was recorded a few times. The chain couples TRBV28 to TRBJ1-6; 8 positions match TRBD1. This CDR3 is built from 15 residues. Germline CDR1 and CDR2: MDHEN and SYDVKM. V trimming: 6 bases; J trimming: 5 bases; junction bases outside the gene matches: 6. The CDR3 protein is CASRRTGNDNSPLHF. Here the CDR3 DNA reads TGTGCCAGCAGGCGGACAGGGAACGATAATTCACCCCTCCACTTT.

This clonotype was seen a handful of times. This chain joins TRBV12-3 or TRBV12-4 and TRBJ1-2, with D perhaps matching TRBD1 (5 bases). Trimming pared 6 bases from V and 7 bases from J, leaving 18 bases between. The CDR3 has 14 residues. The DNA of the CDR3 is TGTGCCAGCAGCCCCCTAGGGGCGAGCGGTGGCTACACCTTC. This gives the protein CASSPLGASGGYTF.

The V and J genes are TRBV10-1 and TRBJ2-7; no definite D call. CDR1 WNHNN and CDR2 SYGVQD come from the germline V gene (reference sequence). V lost 1 base to trimming and J lost 0 bases, with 16 bases between them. CDR3 length: 17 residues. The CDR3 reads CASSELQPALASYEQYF. The CDR3 DNA sequence: TGCGCCAGCAGTGAGTTGCAGCCTGCGTTGGCCTCCTACGAGCAGTACTTC.

The J gene is TRBJ2-3, the V gene TRBV12-3 or TRBV12-4; TRBD2 is a possible D gene (6 bases). The CDR3 extends over 15 amino acids. V was trimmed by 4 bases and J by 1 base, leaving 12 bases between them. CDR3 nucleotides: TGTGCCAGCAGTTGGGGGGACGGGGGCACAGATACGCAGTATTTT. Translating gives CASSWGDGGTDTQYF.

V and J are TRBV20-1 and TRBJ1-5; D might be TRBD1 (5 bases). Trimming removed 3 bases at V and 3 bases at J, with 12 bases between. The CDR3 totals 14 residues. From germline, CDR1 is DFQATT and CDR2 SNEGSKA (reference sequence). CDR3 DNA sequence: TGCAGTGCTAGTCCAGACAGAGTCAATCAGCCCCAGCATTTT. This encodes CSASPDRVNQPQHF.

The chain uses TRBV10-3 and TRBJ2-3; D is perhaps TRBD1 (5 bases). The germline V gene encodes CDR1 ENHRY and CDR2 SYGVKD. V gave up 4 bases and J gave up 3 bases, with 17 bases separating them. The CDR3 covers 16 residues. CDR3 sequence: CAISVSDSLGTDTQYF. CDR3 coding DNA: TGTGCCATCAGTGTTTCAGACAGTCTTGGGACAGATACGCAGTATTTT.

This clonotype was detected a few times. CDR3 nucleotide sequence: TGTGCCAGCAGTCCCAGACAGGAAGCTAACTATGGCTACACCTTC. This translates into CASSPRQEANYGYTF. This sequence joins TRBV12-3 or TRBV12-4 and TRBJ1-2; a weak D match, TRBD1 (6 bases). The V gene lost 5 bases and the J gene lost 0 bases, with 13 bases spanning the gap. The CDR3 totals 15 residues.

The chain joins TRBV6-2 or TRBV6-3 to TRBJ2-7, with unresolved D. There are 16 residues in the CDR3. The germline V gene has CDR1 MNHEY and CDR2 SVGEGT. V lost 0 bases and J 3 bases, leaving 15 bases between the germline ends. The CDR3 spells CASSYSRGDGFYEQYF. In DNA, the CDR3 is TGTGCCAGCAGTTACTCGAGAGGAGATGGGTTCTACGAGCAGTACTTC.

In DNA, the CDR3 is TGCGCCAGCAGCCGGGACTTCTCCTACAATGAGCAGTTCTTC. It translates to CASSRDFSYNEQFF. This chain links TRBV5-1 with TRBJ2-1; possible D gene TRBD2, 6 bases. The CDR3 contains 14 residues. V dropped 4 bases and J dropped 0 bases, with 8 bases sitting between them. The germline CDR1 and CDR2 sequences are SGHRS and YFSETQ.